This T cell receptor beta chain appears in the sequencing data of a study of T cell responses to AZD1222 COVID-19 vaccine. Study outcomes and limitations: Dominant at 160-218 and 743-854, vaccine-associated CD4 TCRs also spanned spike. Possibly, clonal diversity was underestimated; donors were largely white British and included more females.

Measured with immunoSEQ multiplex PCR; TCRdb has only the in-frame clones, and not every one. The sample includes over 100,000 clones, approximately 90% seen only once; the top ten take less than 8.5%. Details on this clone: The antigen remains undetermined.

Germline CDR1 MNHEY, CDR2 SVGAGI. CDR3 length: 14 residues. Trimming took 8 bases from V and 8 from J, leaving 20 bases between them. The source is an adult in good health. This sequence joins TRBV6-5 and TRBJ2-3; D ambiguous. The sequenced sample was peripheral blood, obtained on day 0 of AZD1222 vaccination. The CDR3 spells CASSDARGMGTQYF. The CDR3 nucleotides read TGTGCCAGCTCGGATGCCCGCGGTATGGGTACGCAGTATTTT.